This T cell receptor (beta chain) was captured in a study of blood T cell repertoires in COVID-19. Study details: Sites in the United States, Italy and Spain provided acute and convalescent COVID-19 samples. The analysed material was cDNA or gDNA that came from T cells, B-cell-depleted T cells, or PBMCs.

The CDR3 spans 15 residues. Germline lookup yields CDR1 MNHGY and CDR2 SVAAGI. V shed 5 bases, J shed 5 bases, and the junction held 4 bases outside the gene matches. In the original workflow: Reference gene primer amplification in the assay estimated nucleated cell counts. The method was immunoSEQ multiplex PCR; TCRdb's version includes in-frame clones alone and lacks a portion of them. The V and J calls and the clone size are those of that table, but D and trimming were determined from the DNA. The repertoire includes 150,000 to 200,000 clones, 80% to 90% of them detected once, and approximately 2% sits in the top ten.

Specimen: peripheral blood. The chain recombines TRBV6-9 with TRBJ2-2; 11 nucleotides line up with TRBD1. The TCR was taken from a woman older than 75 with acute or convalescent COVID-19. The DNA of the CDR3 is TGTGCCAGCAGTCGGGGGACAGGGGGAACCGGGGAGCTGTTTTTT. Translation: CASSRGTGGTGELFF.